This entry concerns a single TCR beta chain. Per the study methods: Reference gene primer amplification gave estimated nucleated cell counts. Method: immunoSEQ multiplex PCR; TCRdb's copy keeps in-frame clones and lacks some. V and J calls and clone size come straight from that table; D and trimming were deduced from the DNA. The sample carries about 210,000 clones, 89% recorded once. This sample is part of a study of blood T cell repertoires in COVID-19. Study in general: Italy, Spain and the United States were the sources of the convalescent and acute COVID-19 samples. T cells, B-cell-depleted T cells, or PBMCs provided the cDNA or gDNA that served as material.

Per the germline V gene, CDR1 is MNHEY and CDR2 is SMNVEV (reference sequence). There are 14 residues in the CDR3. The germline V and J ends were trimmed by 2 bases and 10 bases, with 12 bases remaining between them. This TCR was recovered from a woman aged 40 to 55 with acute or convalescent COVID-19. This chain joins TRBV27 and TRBJ1-6; D is possibly TRBD1 (5 bases). What was sequenced was peripheral blood. CDR3 DNA sequence: TGTGCCAGCAGTTTAGATAGACAGAGCTCACCCCTCCACTTT. Residues: CASSLDRQSSPLHF.